Sequencing of this T cell receptor beta chain was carried out in a study of blood T cell repertoires in COVID-19. The assay was immunoSEQ multiplex PCR, and TCRdb's table has in-frame clones only and misses some. Among around 310,000 clones listed, about 89% were seen once. Participant-given clinical history determined each cohort assignment. Sequenced material: PBMCs or T cells enriched from blood (not recorded which). This clonotype was sampled from a middle-aged woman who had recovered from COVID-19.

The CDR3 DNA reads TGTGCCAGCCGACTGGGGAGTTACACTGAAGCTTTCTTT. This sequence encodes CASRLGSYTEAFF. The V call is TRBV3-1 (or the pseudogene TRBV3-2), the J call TRBJ1-1; D unclear. Between the trimmed V and J ends, which lost 8 bases and 3 bases, there was a span of 13 bases. The CDR3 sequence is 13 residues long. The V gene's germline CDR1 is LGHDT and CDR2 YNNKEL (reference sequence).